The present T cell receptor beta chain was sequenced within a study of beta chain features in type 1 diabetes. The CDR3 has 14 residues. V shed 1 base and J shed 3 bases, with 8 bases lying between them. CDR1 LGHNA and CDR2 YNFKEQ come from the germline V gene. This clone was seen more than once but under ten times. Sequencing targeted expressed TCRB transcripts, as all isolated RNA had been reverse transcribed. Method: immunoSEQ multiplex PCR; TCRdb's copy keeps in-frame clones and lacks some. The sample consists of a few hundred thousand clones, roughly 13% of them appearing once. The chain has TRBV4-2 and TRBJ2-3, with D unclear. This sequence was found in a man aged 25 to 40 in good health. Sequences were obtained from naive CD4+ T cells from blood. CDR3 coding DNA: TGTGCCAGCAGCCAAGCGGGTGCGACAGATACGCAGTATTTT. Translating gives CASSQAGATDTQYF.